This record concerns one TCR beta chain sequence. Antigen: not known. These data are taken from a study of metastatic and nonmetastatic thyroid tumors. Across the study: Peripheral blood and tumor or nodule samples from malignant and benign thyroid patients were compared.

Study-wide results and caveats: Significantly higher TCR beta diversity was reportedly seen in malignant thyroid tumors than benign nodules, in blood and tumor.

As handled by the study authors: It was from CDR3 differences across clinicopathological groups that a distant-metastasis classifier for papillary thyroid cancer was built. Using MiXCR, TCRdb reanalyzed the PCR reads. For this entry, the V and J calls and clone size follow TCRdb and not the study's own pipeline. In the table there are about 45,000 clones, about 4.3% of which are singletons. All patients were treatment-naive before thyroid surgery. The V and J ends lost 4 bases and 6 bases, in that order; junction bases with no gene match: 8. The CDR3 loop spans 14 amino acids. Germline V lookup: CDR1 SGHAT, CDR2 FQNNGV.

The rearrangement uses TRBV11-2 and TRBJ2-7, with 8 bases lining up with TRBD1. The receptor's source is a female donor with papillary thyroid cancer or a benign thyroid nodule (not recorded which). Some clones in this sample may be carry-over from other donors' samples. Sequencing was performed on blood. The CDR3 loop reads CASSSTGVKGEQYF. The CDR3 DNA reads as TGTGCCAGCAGCTCGACAGGGGTGAAGGGCGAGCAGTACTTC.